One sample yielded the 6 T cell receptor beta chains listed below, sequenced in a study of technical replicates of blood from a few donors. TCRdb's copy holds only in-frame clones and misses some; the assay was immunoSEQ multiplex PCR. The profile covers 55,000 to 80,000 clones, with around 92% appearing a single time and more than 4.5% taken by the ten largest. The specimen sequenced was PBMCs. These receptors were collected from a human donor in good health. Some clones in this sample may be carry-over from other donors' samples.

The chain uses TRBV6-6 and TRBJ2-5; TRBD1 agrees at 11 bases. The CDR3 spans 15 residues. Germline V CDR1 and CDR2: MNHNY, SVGAGI (reference sequence). After removal of 5 bases from V and 5 bases from J, the junction contained 7 bases not matched to a gene. Written as DNA, the CDR3 is TGTGCCAGCAGTATAGGACAGGGGGCCGTGGAGACCCAGTACTTC. This sequence encodes CASSIGQGAVETQYF.

This sequence joins TRBV5-4 and TRBJ1-2; 7 nucleotides match TRBD1. Germline CDR1 reads SGHNT; CDR2 reads YYREEE (reference sequence). The CDR3 sequence is 13 residues long. Losses at the gene ends were 5 bases for V and 7 bases for J; bases not matched to a gene: 8. CDR3 bases: TGTGCCAGCAGAGACAGGGTAGGCGGTGGCTACACCTTC. This encodes CASRDRVGGGYTF.

Only a few counts were recorded for this clone. The sample holds other DNA sequences that translate to the same CDR3. The rearrangement uses TRBV4-3 and TRBJ1-5, with no clear D. The V and J ends lost 0 bases and 5 bases respectively, with 8 bases between them. CDR1 and CDR2 (germline): LGHNA, YSLEER. CDR3 size: 14 residues. The CDR3 reads CASSQDRQDQPQHF. As DNA, the CDR3 is TGCGCCAGCAGCCAAGATCGTCAGGATCAGCCCCAGCATTTT.

The rearrangement uses TRBV13 and TRBJ2-7, with 10 bases matching TRBD2. The CDR3 has 15 amino acids. Looked up from germline, CDR1 is PRHDT and CDR2 is FYEKMQ (reference sequence). After removal of 3 bases from V and 3 bases from J, the junction contained 5 bases not matched to a gene. Here the CDR3 DNA reads TGTGCCAGCAGCTTGGTAGCGGGGGGTAGCTACGAGCAGTACTTC. Protein sequence: CASSLVAGGSYEQYF. Based on the CDR3 plus reference TRBV13 and TRBJ2-7, the full variable domain is AAGVIQSPRHLIKEKRETATLKCYPIPRHDTVYWYQQGPGQDPQFLISFYEKMQSDKGSIPDRFSAQQFSDYHSELNMSSLELGDSALYFCASSLVAGGSYEQYFGPGTRLTVT.

The J gene is TRBJ2-2, the V gene TRBV4-3; the D gene is possibly TRBD2 (6 bases). Germline CDR1 and CDR2: LGHNA and YSLEER. This CDR3 has 15 amino acids. The V gene lost 4 bases and the J gene lost 6 bases, with 15 bases spanning the gap. The CDR3 protein is CASSLGSGEPGELFF. For the CDR3, the DNA is TGCGCCAGCAGCCTGGGATCGGGAGAACCCGGGGAGCTGTTTTTT.

This chain joins TRBV7-2 and TRBJ1-1; 8 positions match TRBD1. Germline assignment: CDR1 SGHTA and CDR2 FQGNSA. This CDR3 spans 15 amino acids. V lost 3 bases to trimming and J lost 5 bases; unmatched junction nucleotides: 8. CDR3 loop: CASSFLGQGGTEAFF. In nucleotides, the CDR3 is TGTGCCAGCAGCTTCCTCGGACAGGGCGGTACTGAAGCTTTCTTT.